The 17 T cell receptor beta chains below were found in one sample sequenced in a study of Tregs in tolerant kidney transplant recipients. Recipients received nonmyeloablative bone marrow transplants from related graft donors, with transient mixed chimerism. Clones were sequenced by immunoSEQ multiplex PCR, and TCRdb holds only the in-frame ones, with some missing. The sample has 25,000 to 35,000 clones, and its top ten clones hold under 2%. Sequences were derived from CD4+ T cells from blood (PBMCs), sampled 24 months after the transplant. Receptors originate from a human patient who received a combined kidney and bone marrow transplant. These T cells may partly come from the graft donor.

As concerns this clone: The read finishes 3 residues shy of the CDR3 end, and the germline J gene is used to complete it. The rearrangement joins TRBV29-1 to TRBJ1-2, with D possibly TRBD1 on 6 matching bases. Germline V gives CDR1 SQVTM, CDR2 ANQGSEA. This CDR3 spans 11 amino acids. Trimming removed 6 bases from V and 7 bases from J, with 12 bases in between. The CDR3 is CSVATGGGYTF. The DNA read from the CDR3 is TGCAGCGTCGCGACAGGCGGTGGC.

Of note for this clone: The read is 3 residues too short to cover the CDR3 end, so that end is filled in from the germline J gene. The chain couples TRBV5-1 to TRBJ1-5; D ambiguous. The CDR3 has 15 residues. V was cut by 2 bases and J by 0 bases, with 9 bases left in between. Germline lookup yields CDR1 SGHRS and CDR2 YFSETQ. CDR3 sequence reads: CASSLGGYSNQPQHF. The sequenced CDR3 bases are TGCGCCAGCAGCTTAGGCGGCTATAGCAATCAGCCC. The whole variable domain, remainder taken from reference TRBV5-1 and TRBJ1-5, is KAGVTQTPRYLIKTRGQQVTLSCSPISGHRSVSWYQQTPGQGLQFLFEYFSETQRNKGNFPGRFSGRQFSNSRSEMNVSTLELGDSALYLCASSLGGYSNQPQHFGDGTRLSIL.

About this clone: Sequencing ends 3 residues short of the CDR3 end; the germline J gene provides the rest. This rearrangement joins TRBV30 to TRBJ2-5; 8 nucleotides line up with TRBD2. Looked up from germline, CDR1 is GTSNPN and CDR2 is SVGIG (reference sequence). This CDR3 comprises 13 residues. V dropped 0 bases and J dropped 4; count of bases not matched to a gene: 1. CDR3 region: CAWSVLAGETQYF. CDR3 DNA (partial): TGTGCCTGGAGTGTCCTAGCGGGAGAGACC.

CDR3 bases read: TGTGCCAGCTCACCTGATCCTACTAGCACAGATACG. Translated, it gives CASSPDPTSTDT. The full CDR3 reads CASSPDPTSTDTQYF. The J gene is TRBJ2-3, the V gene TRBV18, with D hard to call. The CDR3 end is not reached by the read, which stops 3 residues before it; the germline J gene fills it in. V gave up 3 bases and J gave up 0 bases, with 10 bases separating them. CDR3 size: 15 residues. Germline CDR1 and CDR2: KGHSH and LQKENI.

About this clone: The sequence runs out 3 residues before the end of the CDR3; the remainder is reconstructed from the germline J gene. The chain joins TRBV19 to TRBJ2-5; D gene uncertain. V was pared by 3 bases and J by 1 base, with 6 bases between. Germline lookup yields CDR1 LNHDA and CDR2 SQIVND (reference sequence). This CDR3 contains 13 residues. The DNA read from the CDR3 is TGTGCCAGTAGTATCGACTCCCAAGAGACC. This sequence encodes CASSIDSQET. The complete CDR3 reads CASSIDSQETQYF.

Of note for this clone: The read is 3 residues too short to cover the CDR3 end, so that end is filled in from the germline J gene. This chain connects TRBV20-1 to TRBJ2-1; TRBD2 agrees at 14 bases. The CDR3 spans 18 residues. Germline trimming cut 3 bases from V and 0 bases from J; bases unmatched to any gene: 7. The germline gives CDR1 DFQATT, CDR2 SNEGSKA (reference sequence). CDR3 sequence reads: CSARGTSGGVSSYNEQFF. CDR3 DNA, as far as it was read: TGCAGTGCTAGGGGGACTAGCGGGGGAGTGAGCTCCTACAATGAG.

Incomplete CDR3 DNA: TGTGCCAGTGCTCGGGGTAATCAGCCC. It specifies CASARGNQP. The CDR3 reads in full as CASARGNQPQHF. The chain recombines TRBV19 with TRBJ1-5; no firm D call. With the read ending 3 residues before the CDR3 end, the germline J gene is used to fill in that end. V was pared by 8 bases and J by 4 bases, with 9 bases between. This CDR3 region has 12 residues. CDR1 LNHDA and CDR2 SQIVND come from the germline V gene (reference sequence).

About this clone itself: Sequencing ends 3 residues short of the CDR3 end; the germline J gene provides the rest. The rearrangement joins TRBV5-1 to TRBJ2-1, with 9 bases aligning to TRBD2. Germline V gene lookup returns CDR1 SGHRS and CDR2 YFSETQ. The V gene end was trimmed by 2 bases and the J gene end by 4 bases; junction bases not matched to a gene: 4. This CDR3 spans 15 amino acids. CDR3 protein: CASSFLAGTYNEQFF. The covered CDR3 bases are TGCGCCAGCAGCTTTCTAGCGGGAACTTACAATGAG. The whole variable domain, remainder taken from reference TRBV5-1 and TRBJ2-1, is KAGVTQTPRYLIKTRGQQVTLSCSPISGHRSVSWYQQTPGQGLQFLFEYFSETQRNKGNFPGRFSGRQFSNSRSEMNVSTLELGDSALYLCASSFLAGTYNEQFFGPGTRLTVL.

With respect to this clone: The read falls 3 residues short of the CDR3 end, and the missing part is taken from the germline J gene. V usage is TRBV7-8 and J usage is TRBJ2-5, with a tentative D call TRBD1 (7 bases). V gave up 5 bases and J gave up 4 bases, with 26 bases separating them. The CDR3 consists of 18 residues. From germline, CDR1 is SGHVS and CDR2 FQNEAQ. Partial CDR3 DNA: TGTGCCAGCAGCCGATCCGCCACAGGGGCCCTAGCGTTAGAGACC. Protein: CASSRSATGALALET. The whole CDR3 protein is CASSRSATGALALETQYF. Combining the CDR3 with reference TRBV7-8 and TRBJ2-5 gives the whole variable domain GAGVSQSPRYKVAKRGQDVALRCDPISGHVSLFWYQQALGQGPEFLTYFQNEAQLDKSGLPSDRFFAERPEGSVSTLKIQRTQQEDSAVYLCASSRSATGALALETQYFGPGTRLLVL.

CDR3 loop: CASSPLSRGPGNTIYF. Partial CDR3 DNA: TGTGCCAGCTCACCCCTTAGTAGGGGCCCTGGAAACACC. The chain is built from TRBV18 and TRBJ1-3, with a weak D call TRBD1 (5 bases). Read sequence stops 3 residues before the CDR3 end, and the germline J gene provides the missing end. The CDR3 spans 16 residues. The germline V gene encodes CDR1 KGHSH and CDR2 LQKENI. Trimming removed 3 bases from V and 2 bases from J, with 14 bases in between.

Worth noting for this clone: The read terminates 3 residues ahead of where the CDR3 ends, so the germline J gene completes it. J is TRBJ2-7 and V is TRBV19, with D perhaps matching TRBD1 (5 bases). This CDR3 comprises 15 residues. Trimming stripped 4 bases from V and 0 bases from J, with 13 bases between. Germline CDR1 and CDR2: LNHDA and SQIVND (reference sequence). The sequenced part of the CDR3 DNA is TGTGCCAGTAGTACTCCAGGGCCGAGCTCCTACGAG. Protein product: CASSTPGPSSYE. The complete CDR3 sequence is CASSTPGPSSYEQYF.

Comments on this clone: Read data end 3 residues before the CDR3 end; the end is taken from the germline J gene. V gene TRBV5-1 combines with J gene TRBJ1-1, with D tentatively TRBD1 (5 bases). Per germline, CDR1 SGHRS and CDR2 YFSETQ. CDR3 length: 15 residues. V dropped 4 bases and J dropped 3 bases, with 16 bases sitting between them. CDR3 bases read: TGCGCCAGCAGCCCTTTTTCAGGGATGGACACTGAA. It yields the protein CASSPFSGMDTE. The whole CDR3 reads CASSPFSGMDTEAFF. Combining the CDR3 with reference TRBV5-1 and TRBJ1-1 gives the whole variable domain KAGVTQTPRYLIKTRGQQVTLSCSPISGHRSVSWYQQTPGQGLQFLFEYFSETQRNKGNFPGRFSGRQFSNSRSEMNVSTLELGDSALYLCASSPFSGMDTEAFFGQGTRLTVV.

The CDR3 bases that were read are TGTGCCAGCAGTTTAACGGGACAGGGGGCCTATGGC. Residues: CASSLTGQGAYG. The whole CDR3 protein is CASSLTGQGAYGYTF. This chain connects TRBV28 to TRBJ1-2; 12 nucleotides agree with TRBD1. The observed sequence ends 3 residues before the CDR3 terminus, with the missing tail filled in from the germline J gene. After removal of 2 bases from V and 4 bases from J, the junction contained 2 bases not matched to a gene. The CDR3 consists of 15 residues. The germline V gene has CDR1 MDHEN and CDR2 SYDVKM.

As regards this clone: The read terminates 3 residues ahead of where the CDR3 ends, so the germline J gene completes it. The chain combines TRBV19 with TRBJ2-1, with 9 bases identical to TRBD2. The CDR3 is made up of 15 amino acids. Germline assignment: CDR1 LNHDA and CDR2 SQIVND (reference sequence). V was clipped by 6 bases and J by 9 bases; unmatched bases: 12. CDR3 bases read: TGTGCCAGTAGAGACGGACTAGCGTCCCTCACTGAG. This encodes CASRDGLASLTE. The entire CDR3 protein is CASRDGLASLTEQFF.

Details on this clone: With the read ending 3 residues before the CDR3 end, the germline J gene is used to fill in that end. The rearrangement links TRBV20-1 to TRBJ2-2; no definite D call. Germline CDR1 and CDR2: DFQATT and SNEGSKA (reference sequence). The CDR3 sequence is 15 residues long. The germline V and J ends were trimmed by 2 bases and 4 bases, with 14 bases remaining between them. This CDR3 reads CSARQYLVFTGELFF. The sequenced CDR3 bases are TGCAGTGCTAGACAATACCTAGTGTTCACCGGGGAG.

A word on this clone: Read sequence stops 3 residues before the CDR3 end, and the germline J gene provides the missing end. J is TRBJ2-5 and V is TRBV7-6; D is possibly TRBD1 (6 bases). Deletions cut 5 bases from V and 3 bases from J, with 13 bases between. CDR1 and CDR2 (germline): SGHVS, FNYEAQ. The CDR3 consists of 14 residues. The CDR3 bases that were read are TGTGCCAGCAGCCACAGGGTAAAGGAAGAGACC. It encodes CASSHRVKEET. The entire CDR3 protein is CASSHRVKEETQYF. Variable domain in full (rest from reference TRBV7-6 and TRBJ2-5): GAGVSQSPRYKVTKRGQDVALRCDPISGHVSLYWYRQALGQGPEFLTYFNYEAQQDKSGLPNDRFSAERPEGSISTLTIQRTEQRDSAMYRCASSHRVKEETQYFGPGTRLLVL.

This chain's CDR3 is CASSPPGSGSPDEQFF. CDR3 bases read: TGTGCCAGCAGCCCTCCCGGCAGCGGGAGTCCGGATGAG. This chain uses TRBV28 with TRBJ2-1; 8 positions agree with TRBD2. The CDR3 end lies 3 residues beyond the end of the read and is filled in from the germline J gene. This CDR3 contains 16 residues. CDR1 MDHEN and CDR2 SYDVKM come from the germline V gene. V shed 6 bases and J 8 bases; nucleotides not matched to a gene: 15.